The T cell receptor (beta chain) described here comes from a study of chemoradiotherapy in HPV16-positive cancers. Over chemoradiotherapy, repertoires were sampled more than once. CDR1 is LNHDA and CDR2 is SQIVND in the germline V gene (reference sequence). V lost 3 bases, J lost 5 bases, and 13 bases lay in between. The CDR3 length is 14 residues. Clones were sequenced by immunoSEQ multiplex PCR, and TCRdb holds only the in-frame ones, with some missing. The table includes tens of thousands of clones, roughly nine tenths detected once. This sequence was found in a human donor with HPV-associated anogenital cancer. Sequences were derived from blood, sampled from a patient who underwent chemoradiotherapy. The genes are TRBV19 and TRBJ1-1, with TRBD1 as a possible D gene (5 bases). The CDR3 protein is CASSILSGGTEAFF. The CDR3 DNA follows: TGTGCCAGTAGTATCCTCTCGGGGGGAACTGAAGCTTTCTTT.